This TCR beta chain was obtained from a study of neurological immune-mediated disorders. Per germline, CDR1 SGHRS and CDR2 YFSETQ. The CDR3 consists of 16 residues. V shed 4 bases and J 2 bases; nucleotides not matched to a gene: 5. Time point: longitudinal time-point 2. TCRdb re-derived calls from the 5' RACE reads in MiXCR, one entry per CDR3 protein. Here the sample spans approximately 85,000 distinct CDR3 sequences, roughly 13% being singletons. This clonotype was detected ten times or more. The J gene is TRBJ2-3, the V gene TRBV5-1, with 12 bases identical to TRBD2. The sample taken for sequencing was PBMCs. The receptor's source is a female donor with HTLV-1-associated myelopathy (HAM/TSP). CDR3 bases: TGCGCCAGCAGCGCGACTAGCGGGGGTATCACAGATACGCAGTATTTT. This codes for CASSATSGGITDTQYF.